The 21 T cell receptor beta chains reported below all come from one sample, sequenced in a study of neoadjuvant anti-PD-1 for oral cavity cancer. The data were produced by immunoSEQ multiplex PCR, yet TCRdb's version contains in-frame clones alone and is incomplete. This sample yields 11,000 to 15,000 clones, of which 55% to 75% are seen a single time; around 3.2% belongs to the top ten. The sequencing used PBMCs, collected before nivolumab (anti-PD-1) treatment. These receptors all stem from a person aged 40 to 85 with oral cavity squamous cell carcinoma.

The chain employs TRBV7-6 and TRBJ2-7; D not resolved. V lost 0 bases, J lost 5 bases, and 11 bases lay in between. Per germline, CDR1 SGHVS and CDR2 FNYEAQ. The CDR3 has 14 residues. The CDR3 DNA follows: TGTGCCAGCAGCTTAGCTGGGGTTTTTGACGAGCAGTACTTC. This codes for CASSLAGVFDEQYF.

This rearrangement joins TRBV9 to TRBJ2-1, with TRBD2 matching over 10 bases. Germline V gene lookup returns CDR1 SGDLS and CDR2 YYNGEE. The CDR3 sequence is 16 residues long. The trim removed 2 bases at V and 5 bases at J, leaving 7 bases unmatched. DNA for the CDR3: TGTGCCAGCAGCGTTCGTGGAGCGGGAGGGAACAATGAGCAGTTCTTC. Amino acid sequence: CASSVRGAGGNNEQFF.

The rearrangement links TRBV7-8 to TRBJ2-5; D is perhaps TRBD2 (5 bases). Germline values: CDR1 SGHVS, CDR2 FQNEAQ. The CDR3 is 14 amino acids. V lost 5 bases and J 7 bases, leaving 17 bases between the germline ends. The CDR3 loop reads CASSQRAAERTQYF. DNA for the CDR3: TGTGCCAGCAGCCAGCGAGCAGCGGAACGGACCCAGTACTTC.

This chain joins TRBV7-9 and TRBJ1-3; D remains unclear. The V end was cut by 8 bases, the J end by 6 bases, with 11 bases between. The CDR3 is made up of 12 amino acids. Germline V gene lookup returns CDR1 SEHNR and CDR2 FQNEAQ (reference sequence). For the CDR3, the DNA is TGTGCCAGCGACCCGGATGTAAACACCATATATTTT. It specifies CASDPDVNTIYF.

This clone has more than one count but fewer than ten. The CDR3 sequence: CASSEDSSNSPLHF. DNA of the CDR3: TGTGCCAGCAGCGAGGACAGTAGTAATTCACCCCTCCACTTT. V is TRBV6-4 and J is TRBJ1-6; D is possibly TRBD1 (6 bases). The CDR3 has 14 amino acids. Germline V gene data show CDR1 as MRHNA and CDR2 as SNTAGT. V gave up 6 bases and J gave up 6 bases, with 12 bases separating them.

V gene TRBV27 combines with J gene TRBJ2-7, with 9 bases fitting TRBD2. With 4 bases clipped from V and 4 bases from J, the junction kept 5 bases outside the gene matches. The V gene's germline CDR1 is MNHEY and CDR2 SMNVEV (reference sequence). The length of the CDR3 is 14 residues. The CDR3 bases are TGTGCCAGCAGTTGGCGGGAGGGCATGTACGAGCAGTACTTC. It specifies CASSWREGMYEQYF.

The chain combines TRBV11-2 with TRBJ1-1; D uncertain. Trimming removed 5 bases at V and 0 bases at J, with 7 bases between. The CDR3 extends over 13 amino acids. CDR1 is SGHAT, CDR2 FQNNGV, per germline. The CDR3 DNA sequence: TGTGCCAGCAGCCCTGGGGTGAACACTGAAGCTTTCTTT. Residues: CASSPGVNTEAFF.

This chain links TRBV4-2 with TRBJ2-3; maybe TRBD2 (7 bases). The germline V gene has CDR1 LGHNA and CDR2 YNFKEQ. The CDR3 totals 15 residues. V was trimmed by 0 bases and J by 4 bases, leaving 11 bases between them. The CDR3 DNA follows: TGTGCCAGCAGCCAAGATTTAGGGGGGGCAGATACGCAGTATTTT. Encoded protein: CASSQDLGGADTQYF.

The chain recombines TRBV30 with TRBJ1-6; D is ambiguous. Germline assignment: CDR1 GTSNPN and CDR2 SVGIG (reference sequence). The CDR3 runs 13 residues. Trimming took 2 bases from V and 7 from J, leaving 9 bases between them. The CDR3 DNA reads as TGTGCCTGGAGTAGGCGGGGAAATTCACCCCTCCACTTT. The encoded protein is CAWSRRGNSPLHF.

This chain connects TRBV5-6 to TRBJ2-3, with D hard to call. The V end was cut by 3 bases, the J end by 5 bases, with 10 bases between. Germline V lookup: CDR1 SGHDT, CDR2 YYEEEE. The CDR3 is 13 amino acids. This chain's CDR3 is CASSYWWKDTQYF. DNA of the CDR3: TGTGCCAGCAGCTATTGGTGGAAAGATACGCAGTATTTT.

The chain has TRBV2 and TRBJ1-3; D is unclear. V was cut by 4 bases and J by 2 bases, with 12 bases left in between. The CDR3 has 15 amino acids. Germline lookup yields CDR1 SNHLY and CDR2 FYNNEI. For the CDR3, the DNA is TGTGCCAGCAGTGCGTCCGGGAACGCTGGAAACACCATATATTTT. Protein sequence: CASSASGNAGNTIYF.

The CDR3 DNA reads as TGTGCCAGCAGCTTAAGGAGCAATCAGCCCCAGCATTTT. The encoded protein is CASSLRSNQPQHF. The V and J genes are TRBV7-2 and TRBJ1-5, with unresolved D. Trimming cost V 2 bases and J 1 base, with 3 bases left between them. Germline CDR1 SGHTA, CDR2 FQGNSA. There are 13 residues in the CDR3.

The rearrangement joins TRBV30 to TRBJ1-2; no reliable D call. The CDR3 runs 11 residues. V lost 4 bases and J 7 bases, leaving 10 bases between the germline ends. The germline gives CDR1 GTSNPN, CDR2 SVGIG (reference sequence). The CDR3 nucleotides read TGTGCCTGGACTGGTTTGGCTGGCTACACCTTC. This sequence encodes CAWTGLAGYTF.

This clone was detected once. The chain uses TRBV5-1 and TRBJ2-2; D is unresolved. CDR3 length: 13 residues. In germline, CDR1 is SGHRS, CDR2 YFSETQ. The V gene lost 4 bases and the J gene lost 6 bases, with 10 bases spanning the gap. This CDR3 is CASSPAVAGELFF. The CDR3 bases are TGCGCCAGCAGCCCTGCGGTCGCCGGGGAGCTGTTTTTT.

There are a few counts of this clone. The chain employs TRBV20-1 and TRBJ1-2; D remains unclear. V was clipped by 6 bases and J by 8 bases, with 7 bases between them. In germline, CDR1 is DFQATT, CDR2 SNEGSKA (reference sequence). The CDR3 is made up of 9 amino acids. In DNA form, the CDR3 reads TGCAGTGCCCAGCAGGGCTACACCTTC. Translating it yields CSAQQGYTF.

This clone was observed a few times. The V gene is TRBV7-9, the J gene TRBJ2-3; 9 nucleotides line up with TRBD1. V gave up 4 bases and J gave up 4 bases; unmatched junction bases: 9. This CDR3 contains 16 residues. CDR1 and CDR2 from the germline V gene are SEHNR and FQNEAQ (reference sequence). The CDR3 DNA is TGTGCCAGCAGCTCCGGGACAGGGCTACTGGCAGATACGCAGTATTTT. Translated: CASSSGTGLLADTQYF.

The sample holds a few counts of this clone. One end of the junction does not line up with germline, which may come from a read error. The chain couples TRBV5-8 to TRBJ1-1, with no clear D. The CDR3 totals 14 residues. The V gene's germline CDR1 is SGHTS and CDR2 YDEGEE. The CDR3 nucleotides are TGTGCCAGTAGCTTGTCGGCCATGAACACTGAAGCTTTCTTT. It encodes CASSLSAMNTEAFF. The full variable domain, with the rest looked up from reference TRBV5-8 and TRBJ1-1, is EAGVTQSPTHLIKTRGQQATLRCSPISGHTSVYWYQQALGLGLQFLLWYDEGEERNRGNFPPRFSGRQFPNYSSELNVNALELEDSALYLCASSLSAMNTEAFFGQGTRLTVV.

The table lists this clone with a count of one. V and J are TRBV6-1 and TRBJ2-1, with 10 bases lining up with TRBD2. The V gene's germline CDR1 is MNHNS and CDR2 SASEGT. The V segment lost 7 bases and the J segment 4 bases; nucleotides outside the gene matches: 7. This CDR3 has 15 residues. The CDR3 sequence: CASTLSSGRYNEQFF. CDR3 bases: TGTGCCAGCACTCTAAGTAGCGGGAGGTACAATGAGCAGTTCTTC.

This chain's CDR3 is CASDLAGINEQFF. As DNA, the CDR3 is TGTGCCAGCGATCTAGCGGGGATCAATGAGCAGTTCTTC. V gene TRBV2 combines with J gene TRBJ2-1; 9 positions agree with TRBD2. The J segment lost 6 bases and the V segment lost 8 bases, leaving 5 bases of the junction unmatched. CDR3 length: 13 amino acids. Germline loops: CDR1 SNHLY, CDR2 FYNNEI.

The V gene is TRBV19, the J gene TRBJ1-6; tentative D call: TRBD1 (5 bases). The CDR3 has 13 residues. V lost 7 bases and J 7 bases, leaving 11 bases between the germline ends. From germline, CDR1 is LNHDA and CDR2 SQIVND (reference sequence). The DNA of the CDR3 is TGTGCCAGTACGGGGACCTTCAATTCACCCCTCCACTTT. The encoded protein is CASTGTFNSPLHF.

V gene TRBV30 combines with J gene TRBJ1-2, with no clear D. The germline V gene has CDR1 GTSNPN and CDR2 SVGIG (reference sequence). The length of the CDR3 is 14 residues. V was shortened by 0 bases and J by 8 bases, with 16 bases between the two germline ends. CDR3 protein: CAWSVFSIGSGYTF. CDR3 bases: TGTGCCTGGAGTGTATTTAGTATCGGGAGCGGCTACACCTTC.